The rows below give T cell receptor beta chains drawn from one sample of a study of T cells in Graves' hyperthyroidism and ophthalmopathy. In TCRdb, the multiplex PCR reads were re-called with MiXCR into one record per CDR3 protein. The sample has about 600,000 distinct CDR3 sequences, more than 13% seen once. Sequencing was done on a sample of blood. The receptor set was obtained from a woman in her late teens or twenties with Graves' ophthalmopathy. The CDR3 runs from the conserved cysteine through the conserved F or W. The D gene is left open where the match is weak. Clone size is not always given. Where it is, it says once, few, many or a class for expanded clones.

v_call	clone_size	d_call	j_call	cdr3_aa	cdr3_nt
TRBV5-6	.	TRBD1	TRBJ1-5	CASNFAGTAILYSNQPQHF	TGTGCCAGCAACTTTGCCGGGACAGCGATATTGTATAGCAATCAGCCCCAGCATTTT
TRBV2	many	.	TRBJ2-1	CASSEENRDMQFF	TGTGCCAGCAGTGAAGAGAACAGGGACATGCAGTTCTTC
TRBV20-1	few	TRBD1	TRBJ1-6	CSARATGTGYGSPLHF	TGCAGTGCTAGAGCCACCGGGACAGGGTATGGTTCACCCCTCCACTTT
TRBV6-1	many	.	TRBJ2-5	CASSLLSISGVETQYF	TGTGCCAGCAGTTTGCTTAGCATTAGCGGTGTAGAGACCCAGTACTTC
TRBV2	.	TRBD1	TRBJ2-1	CASILSRTGGEEQFF	TGTGCCAGCATCTTGAGCAGGACAGGGGGAGAGGAGCAGTTCTTC
TRBV27	.	.	TRBJ2-2	CASSLTVKSGELFF	TGTGCCAGCAGTTTAACGGTTAAGTCCGGGGAGCTGTTTTTT
TRBV6-4	few	TRBD2	TRBJ2-2	CASSEPSGGATGELFF	TGTGCCAGCAGTGAACCTAGCGGAGGCGCCACCGGGGAGCTGTTTTTT
TRBV12-3/TRBV12-4	once	TRBD2	TRBJ2-3	CASSLGGGRATDTQYF	TGTGCCAGCAGTTTAGGGGGCGGGAGGGCCACAGATACGCAGTATTTT
TRBV19	.	.	TRBJ2-7	CASSPLASGHEQYF	TGTGCCAGTAGTCCCCTAGCATCCGGCCACGAGCAGTACTTC
TRBV20-1	many	.	TRBJ2-7	CSARHRAPYYEQYF	TGCAGTGCTAGACACAGGGCGCCCTACTACGAGCAGTACTTC
TRBV12-5	many	.	TRBJ2-7	CASGLVDRVLPRLYEQYF	TGTGCTAGTGGTTTGGTGGACAGAGTTCTTCCACGTCTTTACGAGCAGTACTTC